This T cell receptor beta chain comes out of a study of cytomegalovirus exposure and HLA in healthy donors. About the study: An early release of data contained roughly 90 million unique TCRs, which came from HLA-typed donors.

General study points: TCR beta V segments were, for the most part, productive about 87% or about 30% of the time in an earlier analysis.

PCR employed 60 Vbeta and 13 Jbeta primers. Clones were sequenced by immunoSEQ multiplex PCR, and TCRdb holds only the in-frame ones, with some missing. The data show approximately 160,000 clones, around 63% seen once. On this clone: Its matching antigen is unknown.

The ends lost 2 bases at V and 6 bases at J; junction bases unmatched: 7. Germline CDR1 and CDR2: MNHEY and SVGAGI. This CDR3 is built from 16 residues. This rearrangement joins TRBV6-5 to TRBJ1-1; TRBD1 matches at 12 bases. The sequence came from a woman younger than 30 in good health and CMV-seropositive. Input material: PBMCs. CDR3 sequence (DNA): TGTGCCAGCAGTTACGGCTCGGGACAGGGGGCAGCTGAAGCTTTCTTT. Amino acids: CASSYGSGQGAAEAFF.